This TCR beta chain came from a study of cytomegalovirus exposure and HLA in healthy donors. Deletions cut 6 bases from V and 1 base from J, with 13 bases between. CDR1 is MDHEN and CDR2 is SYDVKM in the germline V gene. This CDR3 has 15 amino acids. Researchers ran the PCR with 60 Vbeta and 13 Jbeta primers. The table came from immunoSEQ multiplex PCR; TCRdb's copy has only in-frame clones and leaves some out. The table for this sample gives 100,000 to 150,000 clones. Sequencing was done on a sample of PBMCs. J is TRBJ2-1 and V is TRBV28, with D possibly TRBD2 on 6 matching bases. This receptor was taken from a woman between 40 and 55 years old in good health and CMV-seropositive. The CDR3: CASRTGLLSYNEQFF. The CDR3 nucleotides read TGTGCCAGCAGAACGGGACTCCTGTCCTACAATGAGCAGTTCTTC.